Here is one TCR beta chain with its context. Per germline, CDR1 SEHNR and CDR2 FQNEAQ (reference sequence). V was pared by 4 bases and J by 7 bases, with 4 bases between. This CDR3 has 11 amino acids. The assay was immunoSEQ multiplex PCR, and TCRdb's table has in-frame clones only and misses some. Altogether approximately 65,000 clones are present, roughly 92% being singletons, with the ten largest covering 3% to 3.5%. The sample comes from a study of T cell changes during pregnancy in multiple sclerosis. This sequence was found in a female donor in good health, enrolled as a control in a pregnancy study. The V and J genes are TRBV7-9 and TRBJ1-4; D not resolved. The source material was CD8+ T cells from peripheral blood mononuclear cells, sampled in the third trimester of pregnancy. The CDR3 sequence: CASSSSEKLFF. CDR3 sequence (DNA): TGTGCCAGCAGCTCCTCTGAAAAACTGTTTTTT. The entire variable domain, with the rest obtained from reference TRBV7-9 and TRBJ1-4, is as follows: DTGVSQNPRHKITKRGQNVTFRCDPISEHNRLYWYRQTLGQGPEFLTYFQNEAQLEKSRLLSDRFSAERPKGSFSTLEIQRTEQGDSAMYLCASSSSEKLFFGSGTQLSVL.